This T cell receptor beta chain was retrieved from a study of blood T cell repertoires in COVID-19. In the study overall: Acute and convalescent COVID-19 specimens originated in the United States, Italy and Spain.

In the original analysis: Reference gene primer amplification yielded estimated nucleated cell counts. Assay used: immunoSEQ multiplex PCR; TCRdb lists only in-frame clones, some missing. The V and J calls and the clone size are those of that table, but D and trimming were determined from the DNA. The table shows 300,000 or so clones, with about nine tenths occurring only once. The CDR3 loop spans 18 amino acids. Germline V lookup: CDR1 KGHSH, CDR2 LQKENI. The V and J ends lost 3 bases and 4 bases, in that order; junction bases with no gene match: 15. V is TRBV18 and J is TRBJ2-7; 10 bases are shared with TRBD1. This sequence was found in a woman in her late teens or twenties who had recovered from COVID-19. The sequenced material came from PBMCs or T cells enriched from blood (not recorded which). CDR3: CASSPVGQGRVTVYEQYF. In DNA, the CDR3 is TGTGCCAGCTCACCCGTGGGACAGGGGAGAGTGACTGTTTACGAGCAGTACTTC.